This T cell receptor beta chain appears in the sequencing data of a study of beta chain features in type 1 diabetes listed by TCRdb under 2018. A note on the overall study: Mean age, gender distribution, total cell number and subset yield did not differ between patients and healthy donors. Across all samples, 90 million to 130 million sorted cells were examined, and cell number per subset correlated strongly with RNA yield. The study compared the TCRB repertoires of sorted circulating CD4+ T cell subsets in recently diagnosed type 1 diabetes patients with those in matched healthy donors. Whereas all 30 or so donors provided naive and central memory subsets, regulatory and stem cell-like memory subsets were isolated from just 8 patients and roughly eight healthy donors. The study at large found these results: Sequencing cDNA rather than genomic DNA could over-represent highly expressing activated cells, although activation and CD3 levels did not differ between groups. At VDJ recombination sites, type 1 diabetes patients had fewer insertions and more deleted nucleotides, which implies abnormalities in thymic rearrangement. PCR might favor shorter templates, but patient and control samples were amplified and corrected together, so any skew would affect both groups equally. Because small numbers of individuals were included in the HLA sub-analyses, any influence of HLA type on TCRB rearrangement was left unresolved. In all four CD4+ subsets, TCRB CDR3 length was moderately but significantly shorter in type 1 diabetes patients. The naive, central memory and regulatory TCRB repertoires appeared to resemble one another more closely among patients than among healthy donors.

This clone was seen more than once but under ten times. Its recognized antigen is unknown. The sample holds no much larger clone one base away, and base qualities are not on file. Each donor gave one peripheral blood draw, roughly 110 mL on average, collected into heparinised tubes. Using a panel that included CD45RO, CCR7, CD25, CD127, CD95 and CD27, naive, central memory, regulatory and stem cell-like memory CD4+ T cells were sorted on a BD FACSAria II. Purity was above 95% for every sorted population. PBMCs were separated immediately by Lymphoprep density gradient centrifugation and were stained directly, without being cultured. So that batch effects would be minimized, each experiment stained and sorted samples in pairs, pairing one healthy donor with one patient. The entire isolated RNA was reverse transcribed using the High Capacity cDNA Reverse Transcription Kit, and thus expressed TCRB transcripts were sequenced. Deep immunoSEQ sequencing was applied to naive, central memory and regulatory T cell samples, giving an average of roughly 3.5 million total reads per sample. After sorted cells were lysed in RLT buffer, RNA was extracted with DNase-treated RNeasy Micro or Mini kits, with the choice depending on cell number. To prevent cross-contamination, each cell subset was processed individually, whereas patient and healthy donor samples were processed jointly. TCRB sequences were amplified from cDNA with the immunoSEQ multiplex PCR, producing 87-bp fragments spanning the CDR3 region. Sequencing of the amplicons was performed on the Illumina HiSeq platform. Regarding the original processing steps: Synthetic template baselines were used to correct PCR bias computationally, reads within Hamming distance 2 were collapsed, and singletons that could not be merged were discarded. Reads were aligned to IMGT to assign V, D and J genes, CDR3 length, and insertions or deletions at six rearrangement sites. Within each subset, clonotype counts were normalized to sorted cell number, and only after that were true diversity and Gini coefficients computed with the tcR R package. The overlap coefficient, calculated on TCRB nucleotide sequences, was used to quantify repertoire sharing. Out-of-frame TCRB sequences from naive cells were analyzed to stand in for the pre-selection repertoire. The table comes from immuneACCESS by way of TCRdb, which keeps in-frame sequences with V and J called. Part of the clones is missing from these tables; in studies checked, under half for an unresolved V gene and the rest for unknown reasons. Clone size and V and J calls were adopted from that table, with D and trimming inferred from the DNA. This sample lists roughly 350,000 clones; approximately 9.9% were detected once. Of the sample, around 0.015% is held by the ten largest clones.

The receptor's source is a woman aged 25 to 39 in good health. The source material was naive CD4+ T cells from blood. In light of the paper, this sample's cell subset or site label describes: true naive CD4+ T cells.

The DNA sequence follows: TGTGCCAGCAGCTTAAGGGGGTCGGGGCATGAGCAGTTCTTC. This translates into CASSLRGSGHEQFF. The sequence joins TRBV7-9 to TRBJ2-1; perhaps TRBD1 is the D gene, with 6 bases matching. Reading the germline V gene (reference sequence) gives CDR1 SEHNR and CDR2 FQNEAQ. The CDR3 starts with the cysteine, ends with the phenylalanine, and has 14 residues. Kept here is only the CDR3 DNA, which spans 42 bases and is read in frame from base 1. V drops 2 bases and J drops 8 bases, leaving 13 bases in between. Joined to the reference TRBV7-9 and TRBJ2-1 proteins, this CDR3 gives the full variable domain: DTGVSQNPRHKITKRGQNVTFRCDPISEHNRLYWYRQTLGQGPEFLTYFQNEAQLEKSRLLSDRFSAERPKGSFSTLEIQRTEQGDSAMYLCASSLRGSGHEQFFGPGTRLTVL.